The clone carrying this T cell receptor beta chain was seen many times. The antigen is unknown. Per germline, CDR1 DFQATT and CDR2 SNEGSKA (reference sequence). V trimming: 3 bases; J trimming: 7 bases; junction bases outside the gene matches: 15. The CDR3 consists of 16 residues. This entry is derived from a study of T cells in Graves' hyperthyroidism and ophthalmopathy. The overall study: Before treatment of any kind, peripheral blood was taken at initial diagnosis.

The source material, RNA transcripts, was used to amplify TCR beta CDR3 regions. The HTBI set primed first-round TCR CDR3 RT-PCR. TCRdb processed the multiplex PCR reads anew with MiXCR; each CDR3 protein has one entry. This sample has about 400,000 distinct CDR3 sequences, with roughly 15% found just once. Regarding the study as a whole: In validation, the model predicted ophthalmopathy. These predictions came a median about 6.5 months before onset.

Exclusion of patients followed from uncontrolled infection, other autoimmune disease, pregnancy or lactation. Sequencing was done on a sample of blood. The TCR was taken from a woman between 55 and 75 years old with Graves' ophthalmopathy. V and J are TRBV20-1 and TRBJ2-1; the match to TRBD2 covers 7 bases. CDR3 DNA sequence: TGCAGTGCTAGGACAGCCCTAGGCGGGAGTATGAATGAGCAGTTCTTC. It yields the protein CSARTALGGSMNEQFF.